This T cell receptor beta chain originates from a study of graft-versus-host responses after intestinal transplantation (TCRdb year 2021). Study-wide context: Recipients received multivisceral, liver-intestinal, or isolated intestinal transplants. Every recipient was given anti-thymocyte globulin induction, followed by about 3 years of maintenance tacrolimus and steroids. Graft-versus-host and host-versus-graft alloreactive T cell clones were tracked in the graft, circulation and bone marrow after intestinal transplantation using bulk TCR-beta CDR3 sequencing. To identify alloreactive clones, pre-transplant mixed lymphocyte reaction products were sequenced and then compared with unstimulated pre-transplant donor and recipient T cells. A cohort of approximately 24 intestinal transplant recipients, including one retransplant, was enrolled, and a few patients lacking pretransplant specimens were excluded. Donor T cell macrochimerism was defined as a peak of at least 4% donor T cells among recipient peripheral blood mononuclear cells. Rather than being sequenced by the commercial service, samples from a few later patients were sequenced in-house on an Illumina MiSeq and processed with MiXCR. What the study reported, not specific to this receptor: GvH clones turned up in recipient bone marrow, with some appearing earlier in ileal mucosa or blood, a pattern consistent with an intestinal mucosal origin. High GvH to HvG T cell clonal ratios were observed in the allografts of patients with donor T cell macrochimerism. Peak levels of circulating GvH clones were associated with declines in HvG clones early after transplant. Conclusions were limited by the relatively low number and heterogeneity of intestinal transplant patients.

To isolate intraepithelial and lamina propria lymphocytes from graft specimens, dithiothreitol, EDTA incubations and collagenase D digestion were used. Bulk TCR-beta sequencing was performed on serial intestinal graft biopsy specimens collected as late as 600 days after transplant. Library construction relied on the immunoSEQ multiplex PCR assay. High-throughput TCR-beta CDR3 sequencing of genomic DNA from most patients was performed by Adaptive Biotechnologies. As for how the authors treated the data: TCR sequencing data for roughly 18 patients were retrieved from Adaptive's ImmunoSEQ software; three other patients were processed with MiXCR and VDJtools. CDR3 nucleotide sequences shared by donor and recipient were removed because the origin of these sequences could not be assigned. To be classed as alloreactive, a clone needed at least 2-fold expansion over unstimulated cells and a minimum CFSE-low frequency of 0.002% (template counts) or 0.001% (read counts). Clones detected in sequenced pre-transplant spleen, lymph node, or MLR CFSE-low populations of the donor or recipient were defined as mappable. The cumulative frequency of alloreactive clones was calculated as a percentage of all sequences, weighted by copy number. TCRdb obtained this table from immuneACCESS and retained in-frame rearrangements with V and J assigned. These tables miss some clones; where compared with another copy, unresolved V genes account for less than half of the shortfall, and the remainder is unexplained. The DNA was the basis for D and trimming; V, J and clone size are from that table. The sample table shows 9,600 or so clones, and about 76% are seen once. Over 20% of the sample belongs to the ten largest clones.

On this clone itself: No cognate antigen has been identified for it. Per-base quality was not reported, and no clone a single base away is much larger than it.

The clonotype originates from a human patient who received an intestinal transplant, so some T cells may come from the graft donor. Sequenced here: ileum tissue, sampled around 450 days after intestinal transplantation.

This receptor carries the CDR3 CAWSVLSATDTQYF. The sequence in DNA is TGTGCCTGGAGTGTTCTGTCAGCCACAGATACGCAGTATTTT. This chain is built from TRBV30 and TRBJ2-3; confidence is insufficient to name the D gene. Spanning cysteine to phenylalanine, the CDR3 consists of 14 amino acids. CDR3 DNA only is kept here, 42 bases in frame from base 1. Per the germline V gene (reference sequence), GTSNPN is the CDR1 and SVGIG is the CDR2. Trimming at the junction amounts to 0 bases on V and 2 bases on J, and the germline ends lie 9 bases apart.